The 31 T cell receptor beta chains reported below all come from one sample, sequenced in a study of vaccination and CD4 T cells after COVID-19. At the Johns Hopkins FTIC core, DNA taken from cultured CD4+ T cells was sequenced by way of the Oncomine TCR Beta short-read assay. One entry per CDR3 protein results from TCRdb running MiXCR on the PCR reads. The sample has some 8,600 distinct CDR3 sequences; 60% are singletons. For these receptors, no antigen is known. Treatment in this sample: roughly 11-day PBMC culture with coronavirus spike peptide pools or control peptides (ViraFEST assay). Input material: CD4+ T cells from blood, cultured in vitro. The receptors were sampled from a human donor who had recovered from COVID-19.

CDR3 coding DNA: TGTGCCACCAGCAGAGGTGGACAGAACTACGAGCAGTACTTC. It encodes CATSRGGQNYEQYF. The chain couples TRBV15 to TRBJ2-7; a weak D match, TRBD1 (6 bases). Trimming pared 1 base from V and 3 bases from J, leaving 10 bases between. Per germline, CDR1 LNHNV and CDR2 YYDKDF (reference sequence). This CDR3 spans 14 amino acids.

The chain joins TRBV7-9 to TRBJ2-7; 13 bases map to TRBD2. The CDR3 contains 19 residues. Germline CDR1 reads SEHNR; CDR2 reads FQNEAQ (reference sequence). After removal of 1 base from V and 0 bases from J, the junction contained 9 bases not matched to a gene. CDR3 sequence: CASSLERTSGGRSSYEQYF. Here the CDR3 DNA reads TGTGCCAGCAGCTTAGAGCGGACTAGCGGGGGCCGAAGCTCCTACGAGCAGTACTTC.

The V gene is TRBV7-9, the J gene TRBJ1-3; 7 bases fit TRBD1. J lost 0 bases, V lost 8 bases, and 13 bases had no gene match. The CDR3 extends over 17 amino acids. Germline loops: CDR1 SEHNR, CDR2 FQNEAQ (reference sequence). CDR3 bases: TGTGCCAGCGCAACAGTGACAGGGCAAGGCTCTGGAAACACCATATATTTT. Its translation is CASATVTGQGSGNTIYF. Looking up the rest from reference TRBV7-9 and TRBJ1-3 gives the full variable domain: DTGVSQNPRHKITKRGQNVTFRCDPISEHNRLYWYRQTLGQGPEFLTYFQNEAQLEKSRLLSDRFSAERPKGSFSTLEIQRTEQGDSAMYLCASATVTGQGSGNTIYFGEGSWLTVV.

V is TRBV6-1 and J is TRBJ2-7, with TRBD1 matching 10 bases. V lost 7 bases to trimming and J lost 2 bases; unmatched junction nucleotides: 11. CDR3 size: 16 residues. Germline V gene lookup returns CDR1 MNHNS and CDR2 SASEGT. The CDR3 DNA sequence: TGTGCCAGCACCTCCCCGTCGGGACAGGGGACCTACGAGCAGTACTTC. Translated: CASTSPSGQGTYEQYF.

The chain carries TRBV20-1 and TRBJ2-3, with 11 bases fitting TRBD2. This CDR3 region has 17 residues. Germline CDR1 and CDR2: DFQATT and SNEGSKA (reference sequence). The V and J ends lost 0 bases and 4 bases, in that order; junction bases with no gene match: 9. CDR3 coding DNA: TGCAGTGCTAGAGACGCCGGTAGCGGGAGGGCCTCAGATACGCAGTATTTT. This translates into CSARDAGSGRASDTQYF.

The chain is built from TRBV20-1 and TRBJ2-3, with TRBD2 matching 8 bases. CDR3 size: 16 residues. Germline values: CDR1 DFQATT, CDR2 SNEGSKA (reference sequence). The J segment lost 6 bases and the V segment lost 3 bases, leaving 14 bases of the junction unmatched. The CDR3 reads CSARDSGKSSADTQYF. In nucleotides, the CDR3 is TGCAGTGCTAGGGATAGCGGGAAATCTTCAGCGGATACGCAGTATTTT.

The V and J genes are TRBV6-5 and TRBJ2-3; D unclear. Germline values: CDR1 MNHEY, CDR2 SVGAGI. V was cut by 4 bases and J by 0 bases, with 2 bases left in between. The CDR3 totals 12 residues. The CDR3 DNA reads as TGTGCCAGCAGTTCTAGCACAGATACGCAGTATTTT. Protein: CASSSSTDTQYF.

The chain carries TRBV7-6 and TRBJ2-3; D perhaps matches TRBD2 (6 bases). V was trimmed by 5 bases and J by 0 bases, leaving 15 bases between them. The germline CDR1 and CDR2 sequences are SGHVS and FNYEAQ. The CDR3 is 16 residues long. For the CDR3, the DNA is TGTGCCAGCAGCGCGTCCTTCGGGGGAAGCACAGATACGCAGTATTTT. The encoded protein is CASSASFGGSTDTQYF.

This clonotype came up a few times. V gene TRBV2 combines with J gene TRBJ1-6; a possible D gene is TRBD1 (5 bases). Germline CDR1 and CDR2: SNHLY and FYNNEI. The CDR3 contains 12 residues. Trimming removed 11 bases at V and 6 bases at J, with 11 bases between. The CDR3 sequence: CAGQGANSPLHF. DNA for the CDR3: TGTGCCGGCCAAGGGGCTAATTCACCCCTCCACTTT.

This clonotype was detected only a few times. The gene calls are TRBV7-2 and TRBJ2-5, with 8 nucleotides matching TRBD2. CDR1 is SGHTA and CDR2 is FQGNSA in the germline V gene. The trim removed 0 bases at V and 4 bases at J, leaving 10 bases unmatched. The CDR3 spans 17 residues. CDR3 protein: CASSLALGGGSRETQYF. For the CDR3, the DNA is TGTGCCAGCAGCTTAGCCCTAGGCGGGGGGTCTAGAGAGACCCAGTACTTC.

The chain has TRBV11-2 and TRBJ2-5; D could derive from TRBD1 or TRBD2 (7 bases each). The V and J ends lost 7 bases and 3 bases respectively, with 18 bases between them. Germline CDR1 is SGHAT and CDR2 is FQNNGV. CDR3 length: 15 residues. Written as DNA, the CDR3 is TGTGCCAGCAACAACCCACAGGGGACTAAAGAGACCCAGTACTTC. It specifies CASNNPQGTKETQYF. Drawing the rest from reference TRBV11-2 and TRBJ2-5, the complete variable domain is EAGVAQSPRYKIIEKRQSVAFWCNPISGHATLYWYQQILGQGPKLLIQFQNNGVVDDSQLPKDRFSAERLKGVDSTLKIQPAKLEDSAVYLCASNNPQGTKETQYFGPGTRLLVL.

This clonotype showed up just once. The gene calls are TRBV19 and TRBJ2-1; D gene unclear. Germline V gene sequence: CDR1 LNHDA, CDR2 SQIVND (reference sequence). Trimming left V 5 bases short and J 5 bases short, with 10 bases between. The CDR3 loop spans 13 amino acids. In nucleotides, the CDR3 is TGTGCCAGTAGTGACGAAACAGACAATGAGCAGTTCTTC. It is translated as CASSDETDNEQFF.

The chain links TRBV7-2 to TRBJ2-1; unclear D gene. The germline V gene has CDR1 SGHTA and CDR2 FQGNSA. This CDR3 has 17 residues. The germline V and J ends were trimmed by 3 bases and 0 bases, with 15 bases remaining between them. The CDR3, as DNA: TGTGCCAGCAGCTTTTACGACTCCCCCGGCTCCTACAATGAGCAGTTCTTC. As protein: CASSFYDSPGSYNEQFF.

V usage is TRBV6-1 and J usage is TRBJ1-1; no definite D call. The germline V and J ends were trimmed by 6 bases and 6 bases, with 17 bases remaining between them. Germline V gene lookup returns CDR1 MNHNS and CDR2 SASEGT. The CDR3 extends over 14 amino acids. DNA of the CDR3: TGTGCCAGCAGCCCGCTTGTAATGGGTTCTGAAGCTTTCTTT. Translating gives CASSPLVMGSEAFF.

The chain has TRBV6-1 and TRBJ1-1, with TRBD1 as a possible D gene (5 bases). CDR1 and CDR2 (germline): MNHNS, SASEGT. V was pared by 5 bases and J by 1 base, with 14 bases between. The length of the CDR3 is 15 residues. CDR3 sequence: CASSPQQVWNTEAFF. The CDR3 DNA is TGTGCCAGCAGTCCCCAACAGGTCTGGAACACTGAAGCTTTCTTT.

The J gene is TRBJ2-7, the V gene TRBV6-2 or TRBV6-3, with 12 bases that match TRBD2. V trimming: 5 bases; J trimming: 7 bases; junction bases outside the gene matches: 9. CDR3 size: 15 residues. Germline V gene lookup returns CDR1 MNHEY and CDR2 SVGEGT. The CDR3: CASSRLAGGPGEQYF. The CDR3 DNA follows: TGTGCCAGCAGTCGCCTAGCGGGAGGGCCGGGAGAGCAGTACTTC.

Only one count was recorded for this clonotype. The V call is TRBV6-1, the J call TRBJ1-3, with D possibly matching TRBD1 (6 bases). Germline V CDR1 and CDR2: MNHNS, SASEGT. The CDR3 extends over 14 amino acids. The V end lost 6 bases, the J end lost 0 bases, and 9 bases lay between the germline ends. As DNA, the CDR3 is TGTGCCAGCAGCAGGGGCAGCTCTGGAAACACCATATATTTT. Translating it yields CASSRGSSGNTIYF.

The chain couples TRBV6-1 to TRBJ1-5; D call uncertain. Per germline, CDR1 MNHNS and CDR2 SASEGT. The CDR3 runs to 13 residues. The germline V and J ends were trimmed by 6 bases and 5 bases, with 11 bases remaining between them. The CDR3 DNA sequence: TGTGCCAGCAGGATGCGGGTGGATCAGCCCCAGCATTTT. The encoded protein is CASRMRVDQPQHF.

This clonotype was detected only once. The chain combines TRBV12-3 or TRBV12-4 with TRBJ2-5; 9 bases line up with TRBD2. The V gene end was trimmed by 5 bases and the J gene end by 2 bases; junction bases not matched to a gene: 9. The CDR3 is made up of 16 amino acids. The CDR3 sequence: CASSPNSGRRQETQYF. CDR3 nucleotides: TGTGCCAGCAGTCCTAATAGCGGGAGACGACAAGAGACCCAGTACTTC.

The table lists this clonotype with a few counts. This chain joins TRBV20-1 and TRBJ2-3; D is possibly TRBD2 (6 bases). Trimming removed 6 bases from V and 4 bases from J, with 11 bases in between. CDR1 and CDR2 from the germline V gene are DFQATT and SNEGSKA (reference sequence). This CDR3 has 12 amino acids. CDR3 residues: CSARTTPDTQYF. For the CDR3, the DNA is TGCAGTGCCCGGACTACCCCAGATACGCAGTATTTT.

The chain combines TRBV7-8 with TRBJ1-1, with D possibly matching TRBD1 (6 bases). Germline V gives CDR1 SGHVS, CDR2 FQNEAQ. Trimming removed 6 bases from V and 0 bases from J, with 11 bases in between. This CDR3 has 14 residues. The CDR3 nucleotides read TGTGCCAGCAGTAAAGACAGGTTGAACACTGAAGCTTTCTTT. Translating it yields CASSKDRLNTEAFF.

To note about this clonotype: A single base separates this from a much larger clone, so it may be a read error. V and J are TRBV5-1 and TRBJ1-1, with D perhaps matching TRBD1 (5 bases). The germline gives CDR1 SGHRS, CDR2 YFSETQ. The CDR3 contains 15 residues. Trimming stripped 4 bases from V and 5 bases from J, with 18 bases between. CDR3: CASSGGRRLDTEAFF. The CDR3 bases are TGCGCCAGCAGCGGGGGTCGGAGGCTTGATACTGAAGCTTTCTTT. Drawing the rest from reference TRBV5-1 and TRBJ1-1, the complete variable domain is KAGVTQTPRYLIKTRGQQVTLSCSPISGHRSVSWYQQTPGQGLQFLFEYFSETQRNKGNFPGRFSGRQFSNSRSEMNVSTLELGDSALYLCASSGGRRLDTEAFFGQGTRLTVV.

The chain is built from TRBV20-1 and TRBJ1-4; 10 positions agree with TRBD1. This CDR3 region has 16 residues. The V segment lost 5 bases and the J segment 3 bases; nucleotides outside the gene matches: 9. Germline V gives CDR1 DFQATT, CDR2 SNEGSKA (reference sequence). Here the CDR3 reads CSADDRQGAANEKLFF. CDR3 nucleotides: TGCAGTGCTGACGACCGACAGGGGGCGGCTAATGAAAAACTGTTTTTT.

The chain links TRBV19 to TRBJ1-1; 7 bases match TRBD1. Trimming took 6 bases from V and 5 from J; bases not matched to a gene: 6. CDR3 length: 13 residues. The V gene's germline CDR1 is LNHDA and CDR2 SQIVND (reference sequence). The CDR3 loop is CASSRQGWTEAFF. The CDR3, as DNA: TGTGCCAGTAGCAGACAGGGTTGGACTGAAGCTTTCTTT.

The chain couples TRBV5-4 to TRBJ1-2, with D perhaps TRBD1 (6 bases). CDR1 SGHNT and CDR2 YYREEE come from the germline V gene (reference sequence). V shed 3 bases and J shed 8 bases, with 14 bases lying between them. CDR3 size: 13 residues. The CDR3 loop is CASSSVTGSGYTF. The CDR3, as DNA: TGTGCCAGCAGCTCTGTCACAGGGTCCGGCTACACCTTC.

The genes are TRBV7-2 and TRBJ2-3; TRBD2 is a possible D gene (5 bases). The germline V gene encodes CDR1 SGHTA and CDR2 FQGNSA. The CDR3 is made up of 12 amino acids. The V end was cut by 3 bases, the J end by 9 bases, with 10 bases between. Here the CDR3 DNA reads TGTGCCAGCAGCTTTGAGGGAGCGACGCAGTATTTT. It yields the protein CASSFEGATQYF.

A few counts support this clonotype. This chain joins TRBV19 and TRBJ1-5; D is undetermined. V was clipped by 5 bases and J by 0 bases, with 14 bases between them. CDR3 length: 16 residues. The germline CDR1 and CDR2 sequences are LNHDA and SQIVND (reference sequence). The CDR3, as DNA: TGTGCCAGTAGTTGGCATATCCAATATAGCAATCAGCCCCAGCATTTT. Translating gives CASSWHIQYSNQPQHF.

V and J are TRBV24-1 and TRBJ1-5; D not resolved. From germline, CDR1 is KGHDR and CDR2 SFDVKD. This CDR3 is built from 14 residues. The V gene lost 4 bases and the J gene lost 0 bases, with 6 bases spanning the gap. CDR3 DNA sequence: TGTGCCACCAGTGACCCTTATAGCAATCAGCCCCAGCATTTT. Translation gives CATSDPYSNQPQHF.

J is TRBJ2-2 and V is TRBV7-3; TRBD2 aligns across 8 bases. V shed 5 bases and J 4 bases; nucleotides not matched to a gene: 6. Germline values: CDR1 SGHTA, CDR2 FQGTGA. The CDR3 is 15 residues long. CDR3 DNA sequence: TGTGCCAGCAGCACATCCGGGACTAGCACCGGGGAGCTGTTTTTT. It translates to CASSTSGTSTGELFF.

The chain is built from TRBV5-3 and TRBJ2-7; 10 nucleotides match TRBD2. TRBV5-3 is annotated as an ORF whose role is uncertain. The CDR3 contains 14 residues. The ends lost 0 bases at V and 6 bases at J; junction bases unmatched: 3. In DNA form, the CDR3 reads TGTGCCAGAAGCTTGGGACTAGCGGGCTTCGAGCAGTACTTC. This encodes CARSLGLAGFEQYF.

The chain recombines TRBV5-1 with TRBJ2-5, with TRBD2 identical over 8 bases. This CDR3 spans 16 amino acids. J was trimmed by 3 bases and V by 4 bases; bases with no gene match: 11. Germline CDR1 and CDR2: SGHRS and YFSETQ. The CDR3 DNA reads TGCGCCAGCAGCCCTCGGGGGGGCTCCGGAGAAGAGACCCAGTACTTC. It specifies CASSPRGGSGEETQYF.